This TCR beta chain originates from a study of blood T cell repertoires in COVID-19 (dated by TCRdb to about 2020). Context from the whole study: Samples covering the acute and convalescent phases of COVID-19 were provided by collaborators in the United States, Italy and Spain. The material from the prospective study consisted of cDNA or gDNA derived from T cells, B-cell-depleted T cells, or PBMCs. Subjects who had been exposed to COVID-19, were actively infected with it, or had recovered from it provided the deeply sampled blood TCRbeta repertoires that made up the dataset. The repertoires were made available in a free public database intended to serve as a resource for research on the immune response to SARS-CoV-2. Samples came from the ongoing ImmuneRACE study (first 160 participants) plus 1,254 subjects from 6 global collaborators. A de-identified subject ID, COVID-19 status, age in years and sex were almost always included in the sample metadata. HLA class I and class II types, where available, came from metadata supplied by the sample provider rather than from assay-based typing.

Turning to this clone: No antigen is known for it. Nothing much larger sits one base from this clone, and base qualities are not available.

The immunoSEQ Assay, a bias-controlled multiplex PCR, was used to amplify TCRbeta CDR3 regions from genomic DNA. Per the source publication's procedure: Nucleated cell counts per sample were estimated from amplification of reference gene primers within the assay. To quantify the absolute abundance of each unique TCRbeta CDR3 rearrangement, sequence reads were collapsed and filtered. For each sample, productive Simpson clonality was calculated as the square root of Simpson's diversity index across productive rearrangements. Imported from immuneACCESS, the table was reduced by TCRdb to in-frame sequences with V and J called. These copies leave out some clones; in studies compared against another copy, an unresolved V gene accounts for under half, and the cause of the remainder is not known. V and J calls and clone size are copied from that table; D and trimming were computed from the DNA. The sample table holds about 120,000 clones, of which 81% were seen once. The top ten constitute roughly 1.4% of the sample.

Points the paper makes about the study in general: How much clinical and demographic metadata was included differed by source and by participant, and the metadata was provided uncurated.

Collaborating institutions collected whole blood in K2EDTA tubes following their own protocols. Collaborator samples were shipped for TCRbeta analysis as frozen whole blood, isolated PBMCs, or DNA extracted from either sample type. The CDR3 has 16 amino acids, counting the end cysteine and phenylalanine. Kept here is only the CDR3 DNA, which spans 48 bases and is read in frame from base 1. CDR1 is given as SGHTA and CDR2 as FQGNSA, both from the germline V gene. The V and J ends are trimmed by 9 bases and 4 bases, leaving 24 bases between them. This TCR derives from a man between 50 and 59 years old with acute or convalescent COVID-19. Sequencing used peripheral blood. The rearranged chain carries TRBV7-2 and TRBJ1-2; a tentative D match to TRBD1 spans 6 bases. The nucleotides are TGTGCCAGAGAGAGATTCCGGGACACGAGGGGCTATGGCTACACCTTC. This encodes CARERFRDTRGYGYTF.